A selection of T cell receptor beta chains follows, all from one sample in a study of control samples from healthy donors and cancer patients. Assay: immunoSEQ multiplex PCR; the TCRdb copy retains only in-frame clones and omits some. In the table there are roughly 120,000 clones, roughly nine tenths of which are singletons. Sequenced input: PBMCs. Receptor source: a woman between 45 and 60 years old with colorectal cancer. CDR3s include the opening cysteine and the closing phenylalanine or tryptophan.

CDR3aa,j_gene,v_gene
CAWREGANTGELFF,TRBJ2-2,TRBV30
CASSQGTSGRAYNEQFF,TRBJ2-1,TRBV4-2
CASSATSGGTGNSPLHF,TRBJ1-6,TRBV11-2
CASSLAGTGAYNEQFF,TRBJ2-1,TRBV7-8
CASSWDSGGADTQYF,TRBJ2-3,TRBV5-1
CAISDLQDTDTQYF,TRBJ2-3,TRBV10-3
CASSLESPNYGYTF,TRBJ1-2,TRBV5-1
CSVSGSGRGETQYF,TRBJ2-5,TRBV29-1
CASSVGGLAAYEQYF,TRBJ2-7,TRBV9
CASSLEGSSLYEQYF,TRBJ2-7,TRBV5-1